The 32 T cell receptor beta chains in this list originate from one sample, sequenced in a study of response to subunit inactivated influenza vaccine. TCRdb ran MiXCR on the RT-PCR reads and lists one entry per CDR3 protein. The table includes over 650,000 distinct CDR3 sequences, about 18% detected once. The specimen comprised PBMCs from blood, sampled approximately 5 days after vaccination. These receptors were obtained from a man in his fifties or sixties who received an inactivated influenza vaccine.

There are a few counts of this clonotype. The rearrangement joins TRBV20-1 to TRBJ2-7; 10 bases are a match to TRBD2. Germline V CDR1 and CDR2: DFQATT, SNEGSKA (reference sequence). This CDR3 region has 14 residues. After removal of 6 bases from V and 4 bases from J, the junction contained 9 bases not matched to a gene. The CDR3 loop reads CSAGGLAGDYEQYF. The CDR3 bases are TGCAGTGCAGGTGGCCTAGCGGGAGATTACGAGCAGTACTTC.

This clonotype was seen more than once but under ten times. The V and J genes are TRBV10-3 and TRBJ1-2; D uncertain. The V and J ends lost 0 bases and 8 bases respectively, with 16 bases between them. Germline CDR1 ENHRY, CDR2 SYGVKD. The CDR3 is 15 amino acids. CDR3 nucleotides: TGTGCCATCAGTGAGTCAATATCTGGGGTATACGGCTACACCTTC. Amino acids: CAISESISGVYGYTF.

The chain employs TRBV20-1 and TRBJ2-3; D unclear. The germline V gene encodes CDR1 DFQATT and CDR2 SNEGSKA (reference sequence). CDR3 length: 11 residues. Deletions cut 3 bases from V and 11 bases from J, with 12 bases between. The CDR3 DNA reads TGCAGTGCTAGTGAGCCCTCTCGGCAGTATTTT. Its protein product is CSASEPSRQYF.

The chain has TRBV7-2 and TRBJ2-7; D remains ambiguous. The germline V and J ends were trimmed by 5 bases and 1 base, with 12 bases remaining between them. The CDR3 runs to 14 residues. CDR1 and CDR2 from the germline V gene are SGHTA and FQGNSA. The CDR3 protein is CASSPLILSYEQYF. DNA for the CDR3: TGTGCCAGCAGCCCCTTAATTTTATCCTACGAGCAGTACTTC. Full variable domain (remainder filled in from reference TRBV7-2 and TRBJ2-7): GAGVSQSPSNKVTEKGKDVELRCDPISGHTALYWYRQSLGQGLEFLIYFQGNSAPDKSGLPSDRFSAERTGGSVSTLTIQRTQQEDSAVYLCASSPLILSYEQYFGPGTRLTVT.

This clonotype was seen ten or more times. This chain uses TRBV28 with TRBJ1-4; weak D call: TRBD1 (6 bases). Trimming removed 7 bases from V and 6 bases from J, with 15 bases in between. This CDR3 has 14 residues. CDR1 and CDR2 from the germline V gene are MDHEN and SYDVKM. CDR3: CASNPPGADEKLFF. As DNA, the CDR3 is TGTGCCAGCAATCCCCCGGGGGCGGATGAAAAACTGTTTTTT.

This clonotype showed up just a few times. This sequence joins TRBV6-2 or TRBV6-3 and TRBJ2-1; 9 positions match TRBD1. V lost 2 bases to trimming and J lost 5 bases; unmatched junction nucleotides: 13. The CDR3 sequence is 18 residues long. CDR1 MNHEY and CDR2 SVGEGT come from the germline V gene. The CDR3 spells CASSYQRQTGTGHNEQFF. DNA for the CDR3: TGTGCCAGCAGTTACCAAAGACAAACCGGGACAGGGCACAATGAGCAGTTCTTC.

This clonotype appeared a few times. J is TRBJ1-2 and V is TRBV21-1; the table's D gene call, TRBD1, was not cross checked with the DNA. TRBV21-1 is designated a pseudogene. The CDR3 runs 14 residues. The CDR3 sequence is CASSNRYRTYGYTF. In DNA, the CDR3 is TGTGCCAGCAGCAATAGGTACAGGACCTATGGCTACACCTTC.

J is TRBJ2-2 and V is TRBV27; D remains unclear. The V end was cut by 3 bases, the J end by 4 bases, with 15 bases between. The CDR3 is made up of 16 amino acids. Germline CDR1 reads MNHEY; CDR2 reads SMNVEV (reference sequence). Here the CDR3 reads CASSFYKTGSTGELFF. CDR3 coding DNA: TGTGCCAGCAGTTTCTATAAGACTGGTAGCACCGGGGAGCTGTTTTTT.

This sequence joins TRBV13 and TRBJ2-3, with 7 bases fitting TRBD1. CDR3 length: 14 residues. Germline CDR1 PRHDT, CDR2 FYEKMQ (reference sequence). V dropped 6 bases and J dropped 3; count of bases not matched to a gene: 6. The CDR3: CASRWGTATDTQYF. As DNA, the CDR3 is TGTGCCAGCAGGTGGGGGACAGCTACAGATACGCAGTATTTT.

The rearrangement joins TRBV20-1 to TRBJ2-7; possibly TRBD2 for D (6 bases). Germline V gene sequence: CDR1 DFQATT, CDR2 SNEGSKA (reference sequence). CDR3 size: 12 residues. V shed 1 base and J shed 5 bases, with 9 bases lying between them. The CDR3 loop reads CSARGLVDEQYF. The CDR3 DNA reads TGCAGTGCTAGAGGACTAGTGGACGAGCAGTACTTC.

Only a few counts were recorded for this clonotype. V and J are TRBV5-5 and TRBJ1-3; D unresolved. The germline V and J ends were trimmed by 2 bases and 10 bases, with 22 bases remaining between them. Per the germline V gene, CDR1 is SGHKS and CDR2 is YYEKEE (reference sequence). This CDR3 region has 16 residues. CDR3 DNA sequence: TGTGCCAGCAGCTTTATCGTACACGGGATTACTGGAACCATATATTTT. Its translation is CASSFIVHGITGTIYF.

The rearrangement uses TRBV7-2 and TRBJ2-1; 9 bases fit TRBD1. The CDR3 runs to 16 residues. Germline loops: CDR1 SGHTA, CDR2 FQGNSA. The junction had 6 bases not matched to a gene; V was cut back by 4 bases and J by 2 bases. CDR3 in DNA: TGTGCCAGCAGCTCCAGACAGGGGGTTGCCTACAATGAGCAGTTCTTC. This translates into CASSSRQGVAYNEQFF. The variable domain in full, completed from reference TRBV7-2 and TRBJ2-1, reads GAGVSQSPSNKVTEKGKDVELRCDPISGHTALYWYRQSLGQGLEFLIYFQGNSAPDKSGLPSDRFSAERTGGSVSTLTIQRTQQEDSAVYLCASSSRQGVAYNEQFFGPGTRLTVL.

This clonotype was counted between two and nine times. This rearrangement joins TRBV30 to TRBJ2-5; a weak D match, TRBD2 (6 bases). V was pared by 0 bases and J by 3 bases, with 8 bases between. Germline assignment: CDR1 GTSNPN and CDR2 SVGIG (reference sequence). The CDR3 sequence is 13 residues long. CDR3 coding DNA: TGTGCCTGGAGTGTACTAGCCGAAGAGACCCAGTACTTC. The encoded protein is CAWSVLAEETQYF. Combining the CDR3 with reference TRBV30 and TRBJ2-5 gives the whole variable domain SQTIHQWPATLVQPVGSPLSLECTVEGTSNPNLYWYRQAAGRGLQLLFYSVGIGQISSEVPQNLSASRPQDRQFILSSKKLLLSDSGFYLCAWSVLAEETQYFGPGTRLLVL.

CDR3 coding DNA: TGCAGTGCCACGACGCCCGGGACAGCAAACTATGGCTACACCTTC. This gives the protein CSATTPGTANYGYTF. The genes are TRBV20-1 and TRBJ1-2; 7 bases match TRBD1. The germline V gene has CDR1 DFQATT and CDR2 SNEGSKA (reference sequence). The CDR3 contains 15 residues. Trimming removed 6 bases from V and 2 bases from J; junction bases left unmatched: 12.

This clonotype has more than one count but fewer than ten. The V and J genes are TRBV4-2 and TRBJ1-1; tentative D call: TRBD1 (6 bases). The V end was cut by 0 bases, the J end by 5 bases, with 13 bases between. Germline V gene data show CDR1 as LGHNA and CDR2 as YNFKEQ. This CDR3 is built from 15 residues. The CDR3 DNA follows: TGTGCCAGCAGCCAAGATCTGGGGGGGCTTACTGAAGCTTTCTTT. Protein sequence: CASSQDLGGLTEAFF.

The CDR3 here is CASSGGVGNQPQHF. CDR3 nucleotides: TGTGCCAGTTCAGGAGGAGTCGGCAATCAGCCCCAGCATTTT. The chain carries TRBV6-1 and TRBJ1-5; D is undetermined. V was clipped by 9 bases and J by 2 bases, with 14 bases between them. Germline CDR1 MNHNS, CDR2 SASEGT. The CDR3 covers 14 residues.

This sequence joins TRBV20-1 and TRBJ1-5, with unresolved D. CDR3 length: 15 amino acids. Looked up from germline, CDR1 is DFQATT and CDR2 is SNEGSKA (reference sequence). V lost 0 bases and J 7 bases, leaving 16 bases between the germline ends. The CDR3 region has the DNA TGCAGTGCTAGAGATTACCATCGGGCCGGCCAGCCCCAGCATTTT. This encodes CSARDYHRAGQPQHF.

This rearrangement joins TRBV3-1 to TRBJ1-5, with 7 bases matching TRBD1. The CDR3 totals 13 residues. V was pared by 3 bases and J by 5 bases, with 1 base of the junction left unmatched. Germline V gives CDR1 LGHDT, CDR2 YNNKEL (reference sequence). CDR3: CASSHTGDQPQHF. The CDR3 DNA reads TGTGCCAGCAGCCACACAGGGGATCAGCCCCAGCATTTT.

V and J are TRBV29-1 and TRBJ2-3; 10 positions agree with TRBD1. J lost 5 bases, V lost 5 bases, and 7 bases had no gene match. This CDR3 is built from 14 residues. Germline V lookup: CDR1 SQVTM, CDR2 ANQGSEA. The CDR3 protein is CSVNRDRGVDTQYF. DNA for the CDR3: TGCAGCGTTAACCGGGACAGGGGCGTAGATACGCAGTATTTT.

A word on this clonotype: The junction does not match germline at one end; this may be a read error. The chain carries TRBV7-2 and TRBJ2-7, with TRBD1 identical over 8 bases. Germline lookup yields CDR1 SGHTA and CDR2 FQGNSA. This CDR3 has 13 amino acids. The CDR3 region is CAISTGQGLEQYF. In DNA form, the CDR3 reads TGTGCCATCAGCACCGGACAGGGACTCGAGCAGTACTTC.

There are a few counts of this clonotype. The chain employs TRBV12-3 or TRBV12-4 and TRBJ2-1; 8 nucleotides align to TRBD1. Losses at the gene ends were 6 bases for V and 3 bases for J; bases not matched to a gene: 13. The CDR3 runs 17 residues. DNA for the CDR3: TGTGCCAGCAGACCGGACAGGGCGTATCGTCTCTACAATGAGCAGTTCTTC. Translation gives CASRPDRAYRLYNEQFF.

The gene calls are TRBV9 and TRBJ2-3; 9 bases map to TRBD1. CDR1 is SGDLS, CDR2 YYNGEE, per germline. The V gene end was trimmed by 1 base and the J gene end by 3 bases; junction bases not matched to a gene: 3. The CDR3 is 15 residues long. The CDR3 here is CASSVRQGVTDTQYF. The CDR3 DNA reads TGTGCCAGCAGCGTAAGACAGGGGGTAACAGATACGCAGTATTTT.

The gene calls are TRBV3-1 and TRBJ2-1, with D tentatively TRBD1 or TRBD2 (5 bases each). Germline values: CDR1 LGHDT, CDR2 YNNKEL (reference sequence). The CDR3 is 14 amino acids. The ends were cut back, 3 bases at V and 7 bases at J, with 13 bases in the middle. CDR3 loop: CASSHTGPGNEQFF. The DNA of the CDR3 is TGTGCCAGCAGCCATACGGGACCAGGAAATGAGCAGTTCTTC.

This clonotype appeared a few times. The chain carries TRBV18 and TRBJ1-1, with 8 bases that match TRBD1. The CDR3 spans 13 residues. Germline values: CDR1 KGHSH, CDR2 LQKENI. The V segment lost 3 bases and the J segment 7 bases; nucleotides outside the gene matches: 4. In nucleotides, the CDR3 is TGTGCCAGCTCACCGTCTGGACAGGGTGAAGCTTTCTTT. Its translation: CASSPSGQGEAFF.

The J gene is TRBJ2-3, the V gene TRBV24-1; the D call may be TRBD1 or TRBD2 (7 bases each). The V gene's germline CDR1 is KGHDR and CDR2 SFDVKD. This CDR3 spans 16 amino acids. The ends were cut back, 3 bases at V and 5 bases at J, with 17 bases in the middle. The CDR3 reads CATSDRSGTVVDTQYF. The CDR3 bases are TGTGCCACCAGTGATAGAAGCGGGACAGTGGTAGATACGCAGTATTTT.

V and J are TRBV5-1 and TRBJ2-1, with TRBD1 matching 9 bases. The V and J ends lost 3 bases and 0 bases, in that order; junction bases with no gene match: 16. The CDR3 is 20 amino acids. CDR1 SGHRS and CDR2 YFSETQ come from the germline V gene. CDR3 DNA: TGCGCCAGCAGCTCCTCGTATGGGACAGGGCAGATTAGCTCCTACAATGAGCAGTTCTTC. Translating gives CASSSSYGTGQISSYNEQFF.

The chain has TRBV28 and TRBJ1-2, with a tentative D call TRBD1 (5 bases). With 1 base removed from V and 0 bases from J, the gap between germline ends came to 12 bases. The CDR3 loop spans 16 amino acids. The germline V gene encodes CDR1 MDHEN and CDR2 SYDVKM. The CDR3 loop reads CASSLFARAANYGYTF. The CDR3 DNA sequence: TGTGCCAGCAGTTTATTCGCCAGGGCTGCTAACTATGGCTACACCTTC.

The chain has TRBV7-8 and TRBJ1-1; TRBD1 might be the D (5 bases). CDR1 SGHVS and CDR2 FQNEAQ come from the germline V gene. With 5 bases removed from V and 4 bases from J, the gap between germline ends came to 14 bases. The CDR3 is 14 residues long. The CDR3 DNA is TGTGCCAGCAGCCGCAGGGAGATTGGCACTGAAGCTTTCTTT. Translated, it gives CASSRREIGTEAFF.

The CDR3 region has the DNA TGCAGTGCTACTAGCGGGAGAACCAATGAGCAGTTCTTC. Its translation: CSATSGRTNEQFF. V and J are TRBV20-1 and TRBJ2-1, with 10 bases matching TRBD2. Germline loops: CDR1 DFQATT, CDR2 SNEGSKA (reference sequence). The CDR3 runs to 13 residues. V dropped 4 bases and J dropped 6; count of bases not matched to a gene: 3.

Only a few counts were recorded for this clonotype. The CDR3 sequence is CSASRTSGHEQFF. CDR3 nucleotides: TGCAGTGCTTCACGGACTAGTGGGCATGAGCAGTTCTTC. V is TRBV20-1 and J is TRBJ2-1, with 7 bases aligning to TRBD2. The ends lost 5 bases at V and 8 bases at J; junction bases unmatched: 9. Germline V gene data show CDR1 as DFQATT and CDR2 as SNEGSKA (reference sequence). This CDR3 comprises 13 residues.

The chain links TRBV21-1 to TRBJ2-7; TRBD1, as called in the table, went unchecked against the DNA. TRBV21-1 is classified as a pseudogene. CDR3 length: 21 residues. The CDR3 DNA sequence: TGTGCCAGCAGCAAACAAGCGGACCGGGACAGGGGGAACTATGAGTCCTACGAGCAGTACTTC. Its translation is CASSKQADRDRGNYESYEQYF.

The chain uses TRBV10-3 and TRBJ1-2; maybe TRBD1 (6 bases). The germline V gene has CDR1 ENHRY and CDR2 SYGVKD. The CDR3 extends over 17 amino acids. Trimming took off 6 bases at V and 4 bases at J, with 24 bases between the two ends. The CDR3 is CAISLTGDGGVGYGYTF. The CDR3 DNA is TGTGCCATCAGCTTGACAGGCGATGGAGGTGTAGGCTATGGCTACACCTTC.